Shown below are 19 T cell receptor beta chains from a single sample sequenced in a study of shared clonotypes between healthy human individuals. The repertoire was sequenced with immunoSEQ multiplex PCR; TCRdb's copy has only in-frame clones and lacks some. In the table there are 600,000 or so clones, 98% of which are singletons. It was CD45RO-negative cells, positively selected for CCR7, that made up naive CD8 cells, with terminally differentiated effector memory CD45RA+ cells excluded. The sequencing sample was made of naive CD8+ T cells sorted from blood. Receptor source: a young man in good health.

This rearrangement joins TRBV7-9 to TRBJ2-3; 12 bases are a match to TRBD1. CDR3 size: 16 residues. Germline V gene data show CDR1 as SEHNR and CDR2 as FQNEAQ (reference sequence). The trim removed 3 bases at V and 6 bases at J, leaving 7 bases unmatched. CDR3 coding DNA: TGTGCCAGCAGCTTCAAGTGGGACAGGGGGCATGATACGCAGTATTTT. Protein product: CASSFKWDRGHDTQYF.

V usage is TRBV10-3 and J usage is TRBJ2-3, with D possibly TRBD1 on 5 matching bases. The germline CDR1 and CDR2 sequences are ENHRY and SYGVKD. V was trimmed by 3 bases and J by 6 bases, leaving 19 bases between them. The CDR3 runs 16 residues. CDR3 DNA: TGTGCCATCAGTGAAAAAACGGCAGGGTTACGCGATACGCAGTATTTT. Protein sequence: CAISEKTAGLRDTQYF.

J is TRBJ2-3 and V is TRBV7-9; 8 nucleotides agree with TRBD2. J was trimmed by 4 bases and V by 5 bases; bases with no gene match: 11. Germline V CDR1 and CDR2: SEHNR, FQNEAQ (reference sequence). The CDR3 loop spans 16 amino acids. CDR3 loop: CASSKSRAGGSDTQYF. The CDR3 bases are TGTGCCAGCAGCAAAAGTCGGGCGGGAGGCTCAGATACGCAGTATTTT.

The chain carries TRBV5-4 and TRBJ1-2; 9 bases are shared with TRBD1. The CDR3 is 12 amino acids. With V trimmed by 7 bases and J by 8 bases, 6 bases remained unmatched. Germline CDR1 and CDR2: SGHNT and YYREEE (reference sequence). The CDR3 sequence: CASAQGAEGYTF. CDR3 DNA: TGTGCCAGCGCACAGGGGGCGGAAGGCTACACCTTC.

This chain uses TRBV11-2 with TRBJ2-5; TRBD2 aligns across 12 bases. Germline V gene data show CDR1 as SGHAT and CDR2 as FQNNGV. This CDR3 region has 18 residues. With 5 bases clipped from V and 5 bases from J, the junction kept 15 bases outside the gene matches. CDR3 DNA sequence: TGTGCCAGCAGCCCAGAAGTTTGGACTAGCGGGATCAGTGAGACCCAGTACTTC. Translation: CASSPEVWTSGISETQYF.

A remark on this clone: Additional DNA sequences in this sample encode the identical CDR3. The chain links TRBV7-6 to TRBJ2-2; D is unclear. Trimming took 5 bases from V and 6 from J, leaving 7 bases between them. The CDR3 runs 12 residues. Germline V gene data show CDR1 as SGHVS and CDR2 as FNYEAQ. In DNA, the CDR3 is TGTGCCAGCAGCCCCCTTCCCGGGGAGCTGTTTTTT. This sequence encodes CASSPLPGELFF.

This sequence joins TRBV11-2 and TRBJ2-1; 7 bases align to TRBD2. Germline trimming cut 4 bases from V and 8 bases from J; bases unmatched to any gene: 11. The CDR3 consists of 15 residues. Germline V gene sequence: CDR1 SGHAT, CDR2 FQNNGV. CDR3 region: CASSSRLARQDEQFF. For the CDR3, the DNA is TGTGCCAGCAGCTCCAGACTAGCCCGTCAGGATGAGCAGTTCTTC.

The V call is TRBV25-1, the J call TRBJ2-1; 12 positions match TRBD2. V was clipped by 5 bases and J by 8 bases; unmatched bases: 4. This CDR3 has 14 amino acids. The germline CDR1 and CDR2 sequences are MGHDK and SYGVNS. CDR3 sequence reads: CASSRASGGDEQFF. Here the CDR3 DNA reads TGTGCCAGCAGTCGGGCTAGCGGGGGGGATGAGCAGTTCTTC.

This chain links TRBV27 with TRBJ2-7; 9 bases are a match to TRBD2. V was clipped by 0 bases and J by 4 bases; unmatched bases: 10. The CDR3 extends over 17 amino acids. Germline V lookup: CDR1 MNHEY, CDR2 SMNVEV (reference sequence). CDR3 amino acids: CASSLSGGRASLYEQYF. In DNA form, the CDR3 reads TGTGCCAGCAGTTTATCCGGCGGGAGGGCCTCCCTTTACGAGCAGTACTTC.

This chain links TRBV11-2 with TRBJ2-1; 7 positions match TRBD2. The CDR3 is 14 amino acids. The trim removed 3 bases at V and 2 bases at J, leaving 1 base unmatched. Germline-derived CDR1 and CDR2 are SGHAT and FQNNGV. DNA for the CDR3: TGTGCCAGCAGCTTGGGACTACCCTACAATGAGCAGTTCTTC. Residues: CASSLGLPYNEQFF.

This chain connects TRBV4-3 to TRBJ2-3; 8 bases match TRBD2. The germline V gene has CDR1 LGHNA and CDR2 YSLEER. The V and J ends lost 1 base and 3 bases, in that order; junction bases with no gene match: 12. This CDR3 has 18 residues. The CDR3 protein is CASSQGVGSAGGTDTQYF. In DNA form, the CDR3 reads TGCGCCAGCAGCCAAGGTGTCGGTAGTGCGGGAGGAACAGATACGCAGTATTTT.

The chain uses TRBV5-4 and TRBJ2-2; 9 positions agree with TRBD1. V was pared by 2 bases and J by 6 bases, with 8 bases of the junction left unmatched. The germline V gene encodes CDR1 SGHNT and CDR2 YYREEE (reference sequence). The length of the CDR3 is 16 residues. As DNA, the CDR3 is TGTGCCAGCAGCTTAGAAAGGACAGGGGAATCCGGGGAGCTGTTTTTT. It codes for CASSLERTGESGELFF.

The chain joins TRBV6-6 to TRBJ1-5; no definite D call. Germline V CDR1 and CDR2: MNHNY, SVGAGI (reference sequence). The ends were cut back, 6 bases at V and 6 bases at J, with 12 bases in the middle. The CDR3 is 13 residues long. The CDR3 DNA is TGTGCCAGCAGAGCCCGTGGGGTTCAGCCCCAGCATTTT. Its translation: CASRARGVQPQHF.

The chain carries TRBV13 and TRBJ2-7; TRBD2 agrees at 7 bases. J was trimmed by 3 bases and V by 3 bases; bases with no gene match: 8. The CDR3 contains 15 residues. Germline lookup yields CDR1 PRHDT and CDR2 FYEKMQ (reference sequence). The DNA for the CDR3 is TGTGCCAGCAGCTTTCGCGGGACTACCAACTACGAGCAGTACTTC. Its translation is CASSFRGTTNYEQYF. Based on the CDR3 plus reference TRBV13 and TRBJ2-7, the full variable domain is AAGVIQSPRHLIKEKRETATLKCYPIPRHDTVYWYQQGPGQDPQFLISFYEKMQSDKGSIPDRFSAQQFSDYHSELNMSSLELGDSALYFCASSFRGTTNYEQYFGPGTRLTVT.

This chain links TRBV7-2 with TRBJ1-4; perhaps TRBD1 as D (5 bases). The CDR3 consists of 15 residues. Between the trimmed V and J ends, which lost 2 bases and 8 bases, there was a span of 15 bases. The germline V gene encodes CDR1 SGHTA and CDR2 FQGNSA. The DNA for the CDR3 is TGTGCCAGCAGCTTAAACAGCCTCCGGGACGAAAAACTGTTTTTT. Its protein is CASSLNSLRDEKLFF.

The chain uses TRBV7-6 and TRBJ2-1, with 9 bases that match TRBD2. The V gene end was trimmed by 5 bases and the J gene end by 8 bases; junction bases not matched to a gene: 4. CDR1 is SGHVS, CDR2 FNYEAQ, per germline. The length of the CDR3 is 13 residues. The CDR3 protein is CASSVGTSYEQFF. For the CDR3, the DNA is TGTGCCAGCAGCGTCGGGACTAGCTATGAGCAGTTCTTC.

This chain links TRBV5-6 with TRBJ2-7; 10 nucleotides match TRBD2. Germline V gene data show CDR1 as SGHDT and CDR2 as YYEEEE. The CDR3 is 14 residues long. The V segment lost 3 bases and the J segment 3 bases; nucleotides outside the gene matches: 3. CDR3 DNA sequence: TGTGCCAGCAGCTCTAGCGGGAGAGGCTACGAGCAGTACTTC. Its translation: CASSSSGRGYEQYF. Based on the CDR3 plus reference TRBV5-6 and TRBJ2-7, the full variable domain is DAGVTQSPTHLIKTRGQQVTLRCSPKSGHDTVSWYQQALGQGPQFIFQYYEEEERQRGNFPDRFSGHQFPNYSSELNVNALLLGDSALYLCASSSSGRGYEQYFGPGTRLTVT.

The genes are TRBV15 and TRBJ2-1, with D possibly TRBD2 on 5 matching bases. The ends were cut back, 3 bases at V and 5 bases at J, with 11 bases in the middle. Per germline, CDR1 LNHNV and CDR2 YYDKDF (reference sequence). The CDR3 is made up of 14 amino acids. In DNA, the CDR3 is TGTGCCACCAGCAGCTCGGGATCGCACAATGAGCAGTTCTTC. Its protein product is CATSSSGSHNEQFF.

V usage is TRBV7-9 and J usage is TRBJ2-7, with no clear D. From germline, CDR1 is SEHNR and CDR2 FQNEAQ (reference sequence). With 1 base removed from V and 5 bases from J, the gap between germline ends came to 0 bases. The CDR3 sequence is 10 residues long. The CDR3 DNA follows: TGTGCCAGCAGCTTAGACGAGCAGTACTTC. Its translation is CASSLDEQYF. Full variable domain (rest looked up from reference TRBV7-9 and TRBJ2-7): DTGVSQNPRHKITKRGQNVTFRCDPISEHNRLYWYRQTLGQGPEFLTYFQNEAQLEKSRLLSDRFSAERPKGSFSTLEIQRTEQGDSAMYLCASSLDEQYFGPGTRLTVT.